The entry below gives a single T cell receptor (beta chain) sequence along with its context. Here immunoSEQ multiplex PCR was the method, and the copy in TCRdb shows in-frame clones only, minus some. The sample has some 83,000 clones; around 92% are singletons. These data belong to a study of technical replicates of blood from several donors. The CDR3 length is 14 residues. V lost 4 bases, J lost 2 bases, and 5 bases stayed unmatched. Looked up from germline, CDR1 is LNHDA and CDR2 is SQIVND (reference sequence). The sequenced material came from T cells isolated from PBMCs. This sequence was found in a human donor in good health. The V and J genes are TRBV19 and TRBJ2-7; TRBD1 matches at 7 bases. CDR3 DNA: TGTGCCAGTAGTACCACGGGACAGACCTACGAGCAGTACTTC. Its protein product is CASSTTGQTYEQYF.